This TCR beta chain was obtained from a study of blood T cell repertoires in COVID-19. Turning to the study itself: Whether acute or convalescent, the COVID-19 samples came from the United States, Italy and Spain. PBMCs, B-cell-depleted T cells, or T cells were the source of the cDNA or gDNA that made up the material.

Per the authors' pipeline: Reference gene primer amplification yielded estimated nucleated cell counts. Data came from immunoSEQ multiplex PCR; TCRdb stores just in-frame clones and leaves some out. Clone size and the V and J calls come from that table; the DNA yielded D and trimming. The sample lists about 170,000 clones, 85% seen once, with about 3% in the top ten. The germline V gene has CDR1 LNHDA and CDR2 SQIVND (reference sequence). The CDR3 totals 16 residues. Trimming cost V 2 bases and J 2 bases, with 13 bases left between them. The sequence was obtained from a human donor with acute or convalescent COVID-19. The donor label of this sample is uncertain. The chain couples TRBV19 to TRBJ1-5, with D hard to call. Material: peripheral blood. CDR3 region: CASSIRSLSGNQPQHF. CDR3 coding DNA: TGTGCCAGTAGTATAAGGTCCCTCAGCGGCAATCAGCCCCAGCATTTT.